The table lists the clone carrying this T cell receptor (beta chain) with many counts. What it binds is not known. This sample is drawn from a study of neurological immune-mediated disorders. This CDR3 spans 13 amino acids. V lost 0 bases and J 1 base, leaving 3 bases between the germline ends. Germline V gene data show CDR1 as SGHRS and CDR2 as YFSETQ. Overall study findings and caveats: Among expanded clones, no CDR3 amino acid sequences were shared across subjects, a pattern suggesting private repertoires in all groups.

TCRdb processed the 5' RACE reads anew with MiXCR; each CDR3 protein has one entry. The top ten clones hold around 3.6% of a sample with about 66,000 distinct CDR3 sequences, under 3.5% of them seen once. Material for sequencing was PBMCs. The TCR comes from a middle-aged man with multiple sclerosis. This rearrangement joins TRBV5-1 to TRBJ2-3, with unresolved D. CDR3 sequence: CASSLDGTDTQYF. The CDR3 nucleotides read TGCGCCAGCAGCTTGGACGGCACAGATACGCAGTATTTT.